This T cell receptor (beta chain) derives from a study of T cells in Graves' hyperthyroidism and ophthalmopathy. RNA transcripts were the template for amplifying TCR beta CDR3 regions. The HTBI primer set was used in a first-round RT-PCR of the TCR CDR3. One entry per CDR3 protein results from TCRdb running MiXCR on the multiplex PCR reads. This table has around 620,000 distinct CDR3 sequences, about a sixth appearing once. The germline V and J ends were trimmed by 5 bases and 0 bases, with 12 bases remaining between them. Germline V gene data show CDR1 as SGHRS and CDR2 as YFSETQ. This CDR3 is 15 amino acids long.

Sequencing was carried out using blood. The rearrangement links TRBV5-1 to TRBJ1-3; D is possibly TRBD1 (5 bases). This TCR came from a woman aged 30 to 39 with Graves' hyperthyroidism. The CDR3 nucleotides read TGCGCCAGCAGTCGGGGGATTGGCTCTGGAAACACCATATATTTT. Protein sequence: CASSRGIGSGNTIYF.